The 20 T cell receptor beta chains presented below share a single source sample, sequenced in a study of shared clonotypes between healthy human individuals. Libraries were prepared by immunoSEQ multiplex PCR; TCRdb keeps only in-frame clonotypes and omits some of them. Of some 1.5 million clones detected, approximately 98% appear once; the ten largest clones hold around 0.45%. The sample comprised naive CD4+ T cells sorted from blood. Indicated subset: CD45RA+ positively selected. The receptor set was obtained from a man aged 25 to 45 in good health.

CDR3 DNA sequence: TGTGCCAGCAGCCGGGGGGCCTCCTACGAGCAGTACTTC. Translated, it gives CASSRGASYEQYF. The V and J genes are TRBV5-4 and TRBJ2-7, with D possibly being TRBD2 (7 bases). This CDR3 has 13 amino acids. The V gene lost 4 bases and the J gene lost 0 bases, with 8 bases spanning the gap. Germline CDR1 reads SGHNT; CDR2 reads YYREEE (reference sequence).

The chain employs TRBV18 and TRBJ1-3; no definite D call. Trimming removed 0 bases at V and 3 bases at J, with 9 bases between. The CDR3 contains 15 residues. Germline V gene lookup returns CDR1 KGHSH and CDR2 LQKENI. DNA of the CDR3: TGTGCCAGCTCACCACCTATGGAACTTGGAAACACCATATATTTT. Amino acids: CASSPPMELGNTIYF.

Details on this clone: Other DNA sequences in the sample encode the same CDR3. The gene calls are TRBV10-1 and TRBJ2-2; D is ambiguous. Germline lookup yields CDR1 WNHNN and CDR2 SYGVQD (reference sequence). Trimming removed 2 bases at V and 5 bases at J, with 6 bases between. The CDR3 spans 13 residues. The CDR3 reads CASSERLTGELFF. For the CDR3, the DNA is TGCGCCAGCAGTGAGCGGTTAACCGGGGAGCTGTTTTTT.

The V gene is TRBV5-4, the J gene TRBJ2-5; possibly TRBD1 for D (6 bases). The CDR3 loop spans 16 amino acids. The V gene lost 0 bases and the J gene lost 1 base, with 13 bases spanning the gap. Germline CDR1 and CDR2: SGHNT and YYREEE (reference sequence). Here the CDR3 DNA reads TGTGCCAGCAGCTTGGGGGACACTAGGAGCCAAGAGACCCAGTACTTC. It is translated as CASSLGDTRSQETQYF.

The chain employs TRBV29-1 and TRBJ2-1, with TRBD2 identical over 9 bases. There are 13 residues in the CDR3. Germline-derived CDR1 and CDR2 are SQVTM and ANQGSEA. The J segment lost 6 bases and the V segment lost 6 bases, leaving 6 bases of the junction unmatched. CDR3 sequence: CSVRPTSGNEQFF. The DNA of the CDR3 is TGCAGCGTCCGACCGACTAGCGGCAATGAGCAGTTCTTC.

The genes are TRBV5-4 and TRBJ2-1, with 14 positions matching TRBD2. Germline V gene data show CDR1 as SGHNT and CDR2 as YYREEE (reference sequence). The CDR3 extends over 15 amino acids. With V trimmed by 7 bases and J by 12 bases, 12 bases remained unmatched. CDR3 residues: CASRDLTSGREAQFF. Here the CDR3 DNA reads TGTGCCAGCCGGGATTTGACTAGCGGGAGGGAGGCGCAGTTCTTC.

This chain connects TRBV6-5 to TRBJ1-2; 7 nucleotides align to TRBD1. Trimming at V came to 7 bases and at J to 3 bases, leaving 11 bases not matched to a gene. This CDR3 has 15 amino acids. In germline, CDR1 is MNHEY, CDR2 SVGAGI. Here the CDR3 reads CASKSSGTEDYGYTF. The CDR3 coding sequence is TGTGCCAGCAAATCCTCCGGGACAGAGGACTATGGCTACACCTTC.

J is TRBJ2-5 and V is TRBV7-8; no clear D. Germline CDR1 SGHVS, CDR2 FQNEAQ. V lost 3 bases and J 5 bases, leaving 16 bases between the germline ends. CDR3 length: 15 amino acids. The CDR3 nucleotides are TGTGCCAGCAGCTTGATAGGAACCCAAGTGGAGACCCAGTACTTC. It is translated as CASSLIGTQVETQYF.

V and J are TRBV6-6 and TRBJ1-2; TRBD1 matches at 8 bases. The CDR3 has 13 amino acids. J was trimmed by 4 bases and V by 5 bases; bases with no gene match: 3. The germline CDR1 and CDR2 sequences are MNHNY and SVGAGI (reference sequence). The CDR3 spells CASSQDRAYGYTF. Written as DNA, the CDR3 is TGTGCCAGCAGTCAGGACAGGGCCTATGGCTACACCTTC.

The V and J genes are TRBV28 and TRBJ1-2, with D perhaps matching TRBD1 (6 bases). Germline V lookup: CDR1 MDHEN, CDR2 SYDVKM. This CDR3 comprises 14 residues. The V end lost 5 bases, the J end lost 6 bases, and 16 bases lay between the germline ends. For the CDR3, the DNA is TGTGCCAGCAGTACTGGAGGGGGGGCAGATGGCTACACCTTC. Its protein product is CASSTGGGADGYTF.

V is TRBV14 and J is TRBJ2-1; D not resolved. The CDR3 runs 15 residues. Trimming took off 0 bases at V and 10 bases at J, with 16 bases between the two ends. Germline V gene lookup returns CDR1 SGHDN and CDR2 FVKESK. The CDR3, as DNA: TGTGCCAGCAGCCAAGATCCATCTGTGTTAAGGGAGCAGTTCTTC. This translates into CASSQDPSVLREQFF.

The CDR3 nucleotides read TGCGCCAGCAGCTTGGGACAGGCGACCTATGGCTACACCTTC. It translates to CASSLGQATYGYTF. This sequence joins TRBV5-1 and TRBJ1-2; tentative D call: TRBD1 (6 bases). The germline V gene has CDR1 SGHRS and CDR2 YFSETQ. The V end lost 0 bases, the J end lost 4 bases, and 10 bases lay between the germline ends. The CDR3 is 14 residues long.

This rearrangement joins TRBV28 to TRBJ1-2; D remains unclear. The CDR3 runs 12 residues. The V end was cut by 6 bases, the J end by 5 bases, with 10 bases between. Germline CDR1 is MDHEN and CDR2 is SYDVKM. DNA of the CDR3: TGTGCCAGCAGCCCCATAGGGTATGGCTACACCTTC. This sequence encodes CASSPIGYGYTF.

The chain couples TRBV28 to TRBJ2-1; no firm D call. CDR3 length: 15 amino acids. Germline loops: CDR1 MDHEN, CDR2 SYDVKM. Trimming took off 4 bases at V and 0 bases at J, with 10 bases between the two ends. CDR3 loop: CASSSGRFSYNEQFF. As DNA, the CDR3 is TGTGCCAGCAGTTCTGGACGGTTCTCCTACAATGAGCAGTTCTTC.

This clone was detected once. CDR3 DNA: TGTGCCAGTAGTACGGGACTAGCGGGAGTAAACATTCAGTACTTC. It specifies CASSTGLAGVNIQYF. The V call is TRBV19, the J call TRBJ2-4; 14 bases fit TRBD2. V lost 4 bases, J lost 6 bases, and 2 bases stayed unmatched. Germline CDR1 LNHDA, CDR2 SQIVND (reference sequence). CDR3 length: 15 amino acids.

The count of this clone is one. This CDR3 is CASRKDSYQPQHF. The CDR3 DNA reads as TGTGCCAGCAGGAAGGACAGCTATCAGCCCCAGCATTTT. The chain is built from TRBV7-2 and TRBJ1-5; D is possibly TRBD1 (6 bases). CDR3 length: 13 amino acids. Trimming pared 6 bases from V and 5 bases from J, leaving 11 bases between. CDR1 SGHTA and CDR2 FQGNSA come from the germline V gene.

This chain joins TRBV5-4 and TRBJ2-7; 11 positions match TRBD1. CDR1 and CDR2 (germline): SGHNT, YYREEE (reference sequence). CDR3 length equals 14 residues. With V trimmed by 4 bases and J by 6 bases, 6 bases remained unmatched. DNA for the CDR3: TGTGCCAGCAGCCGGACAGGGGGCTTTAGCGAGCAGTACTTC. The encoded protein is CASSRTGGFSEQYF.

This rearrangement joins TRBV5-1 to TRBJ1-2; 8 nucleotides line up with TRBD1. This CDR3 has 16 residues. After removal of 3 bases from V and 2 bases from J, the junction contained 9 bases not matched to a gene. CDR1 and CDR2 (germline): SGHRS, YFSETQ. The CDR3 here is CASSYLRGPGNYGYTF. CDR3 in DNA: TGCGCCAGCAGCTATCTCAGGGGGCCGGGAAACTATGGCTACACCTTC.

This chain joins TRBV2 and TRBJ1-2; 7 bases fit TRBD1. The CDR3 is 13 amino acids. After removal of 2 bases from V and 12 bases from J, the junction contained 9 bases not matched to a gene. CDR1 and CDR2 from the germline V gene are SNHLY and FYNNEI. In DNA, the CDR3 is TGTGCCAGCAGTGAATTCTTGGGGACAGCAAACACCTTC. Amino acid sequence: CASSEFLGTANTF.

This chain connects TRBV5-5 to TRBJ1-5; possibly TRBD1 for D (5 bases). Trimming cost V 4 bases and J 4 bases, with 12 bases left between them. The CDR3 covers 14 residues. Germline CDR1 SGHKS, CDR2 YYEKEE (reference sequence). The CDR3, as DNA: TGTGCCAGCAGCCCTGACAGTTGGAATCAGCCCCAGCATTTT. Protein sequence: CASSPDSWNQPQHF.